This TCR beta chain comes out of a study of response to subunit inactivated influenza vaccine. Study-level findings and limits: Authors suggested each seasonal flu vaccination may recruit only limited numbers of new T cells.

Germline loops: CDR1 SGHTA, CDR2 FQGNSA. The CDR3 totals 13 residues. With 4 bases removed from V and 4 bases from J, the gap between germline ends came to 11 bases. This clonotype was seen only a few times. Its matching antigen is unknown. TCRdb recomputed calls from the RT-PCR reads with MiXCR, one row per CDR3 protein. The sample has about 830,000 distinct CDR3 sequences, 15% to 20% seen once. The V and J genes are TRBV7-2 and TRBJ2-7, with a tentative D call TRBD2 (5 bases). The TCR sequence derives from a man between 45 and 60 years old who received an inactivated influenza vaccine. Sequencing used PBMCs from blood, obtained about 5 days after vaccination. CDR3 sequence (DNA): TGTGCCAGCAGCTGGACTCCCGATTACGAGCAGTACTTC. Residues: CASSWTPDYEQYF. Together with reference TRBV7-2 and TRBJ2-7, the CDR3 gives the full variable domain: GAGVSQSPSNKVTEKGKDVELRCDPISGHTALYWYRQSLGQGLEFLIYFQGNSAPDKSGLPSDRFSAERTGGSVSTLTIQRTQQEDSAVYLCASSWTPDYEQYFGPGTRLTVT.